What follows are 2 T cell receptor beta chains derived from one specimen sequenced in a study of T cells in Graves' hyperthyroidism and ophthalmopathy. From RNA transcripts, TCR beta CDR3 regions were amplified. First-round RT-PCR targeting the TCR CDR3 was performed with the HTBI primer set. One entry per CDR3 protein results from TCRdb running MiXCR on the multiplex PCR reads. There are 300,000 to 400,000 distinct CDR3 sequences in the sample; around 18% occur only once, and roughly two fifths lies in the top ten. Sequencing used blood. These TCRs come from a man aged 18 to 29 with Graves' ophthalmopathy.

This clonotype was recorded at least ten times. CDR3 sequence reads: CASTPTSGGGETQYF. The CDR3 region has the DNA TGTGCCAGCACCCCAACTAGCGGGGGGGGAGAGACCCAGTACTTC. The chain carries TRBV6-1 and TRBJ2-5, with 13 bases lining up with TRBD2. V lost 7 bases, J lost 4 bases, and 6 bases stayed unmatched. The CDR3 covers 15 residues. In germline, CDR1 is MNHNS, CDR2 SASEGT.

This clonotype was picked up many times. This chain uses TRBV11-3 with TRBJ2-5, with D perhaps being TRBD1 or TRBD2 (5 bases each). Germline lookup yields CDR1 SGHNT and CDR2 YENEEA. Deletions cut 5 bases from V and 3 bases from J, with 13 bases between. The CDR3 is 14 amino acids. The CDR3 region has the DNA TGTGCCAGCAGCCCCGGTGGGGGTGAAGAGACCCAGTACTTC. Its protein is CASSPGGGEETQYF.